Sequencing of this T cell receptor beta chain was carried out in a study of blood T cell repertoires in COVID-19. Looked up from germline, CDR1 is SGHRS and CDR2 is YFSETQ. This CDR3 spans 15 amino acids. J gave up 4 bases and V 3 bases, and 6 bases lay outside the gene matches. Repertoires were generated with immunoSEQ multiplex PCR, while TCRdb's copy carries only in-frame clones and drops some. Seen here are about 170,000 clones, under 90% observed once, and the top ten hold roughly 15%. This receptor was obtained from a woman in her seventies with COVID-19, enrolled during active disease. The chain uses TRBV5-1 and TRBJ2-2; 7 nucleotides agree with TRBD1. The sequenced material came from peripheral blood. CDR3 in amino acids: CASSSGQVGTGELFF. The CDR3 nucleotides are TGCGCCAGCAGCTCCGGACAGGTTGGCACCGGGGAGCTGTTTTTT.